This is a list of T cell receptor beta chains from one sample in a study of OX40 agonist ivuxolimab in advanced cancers. Clones were read by immunoSEQ multiplex PCR, and TCRdb kept only the in-frame ones, dropping some. This sample has 95,000 to 100,000 clones, with less than 95% found just once. The sequences come from CD4+ or CD8+ T cells sorted from blood, collected in a trial of the OX40 agonist ivuxolimab. The receptors stem from an adult with an advanced solid tumor such as melanoma, head and neck, liver or kidney cancer. Each CDR3 is given with its conserved first and last residue.

v_call: TRBV7-2
j_call: TRBJ1-4
cdr3_aa: CASSLGRANEKLFF

v_call: TRBV7-9
j_call: TRBJ1-6
cdr3_aa: CASSLEGAREAPLHF

v_call: TRBV4-2
j_call: TRBJ2-7
cdr3_aa: CASSQEGRPGRYEQYF

v_call: TRBV7-2
j_call: TRBJ2-4
cdr3_aa: CASRTSGDIQYF

v_call: TRBV14
j_call: TRBJ1-1
cdr3_aa: CASSYKLNTEAFF

v_call: TRBV18
j_call: TRBJ1-3
cdr3_aa: CASSQRARGRESGNTIYF

v_call: TRBV5-1
j_call: TRBJ2-2
cdr3_aa: CASSLAAGTTGELFF

v_call: TRBV27
j_call: TRBJ2-2
cdr3_aa: CAATGTGNTGELFF

v_call: TRBV7-8
j_call: TRBJ2-7
cdr3_aa: CASSLEWGPVYEQYF

v_call: TRBV7-7
j_call: TRBJ2-3
cdr3_aa: CASSSTGDTQYF

v_call: TRBV29-1
j_call: TRBJ2-6
cdr3_aa: CSTNGGSGANVLTF

v_call: TRBV18
j_call: TRBJ2-7
cdr3_aa: CASSPFPVSRGYEQYF

v_call: TRBV27
j_call: TRBJ2-2
cdr3_aa: CASSRIAASGGAGELFF

v_call: TRBV7-2
j_call: TRBJ2-7
cdr3_aa: CASSPSATSGIYEQYF

v_call: TRBV28
j_call: TRBJ1-5
cdr3_aa: CASTPALANQPQHF

v_call: TRBV7-9
j_call: TRBJ1-4
cdr3_aa: CASSFGGNNEKLFF

v_call: TRBV7-2
j_call: TRBJ2-7
cdr3_aa: CASSPQRNRGYEQYF

v_call: TRBV5-6
j_call: TRBJ2-7
cdr3_aa: CASSLLGPLLHEQYF